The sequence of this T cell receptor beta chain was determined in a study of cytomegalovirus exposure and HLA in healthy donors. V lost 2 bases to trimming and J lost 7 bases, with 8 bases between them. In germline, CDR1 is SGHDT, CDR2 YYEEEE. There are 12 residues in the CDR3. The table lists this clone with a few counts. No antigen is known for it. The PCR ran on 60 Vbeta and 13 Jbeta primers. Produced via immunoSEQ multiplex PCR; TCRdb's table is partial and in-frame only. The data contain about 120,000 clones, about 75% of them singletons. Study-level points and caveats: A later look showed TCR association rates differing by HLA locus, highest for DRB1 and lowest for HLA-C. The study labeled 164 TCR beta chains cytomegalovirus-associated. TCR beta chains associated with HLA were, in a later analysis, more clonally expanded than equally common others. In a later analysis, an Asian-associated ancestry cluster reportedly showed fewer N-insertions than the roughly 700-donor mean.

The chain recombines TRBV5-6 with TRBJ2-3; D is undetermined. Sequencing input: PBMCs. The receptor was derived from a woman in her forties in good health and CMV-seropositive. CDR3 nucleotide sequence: TGTGCCAGCAGCTTAGCCGAATATACGCAGTATTTT. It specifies CASSLAEYTQYF.